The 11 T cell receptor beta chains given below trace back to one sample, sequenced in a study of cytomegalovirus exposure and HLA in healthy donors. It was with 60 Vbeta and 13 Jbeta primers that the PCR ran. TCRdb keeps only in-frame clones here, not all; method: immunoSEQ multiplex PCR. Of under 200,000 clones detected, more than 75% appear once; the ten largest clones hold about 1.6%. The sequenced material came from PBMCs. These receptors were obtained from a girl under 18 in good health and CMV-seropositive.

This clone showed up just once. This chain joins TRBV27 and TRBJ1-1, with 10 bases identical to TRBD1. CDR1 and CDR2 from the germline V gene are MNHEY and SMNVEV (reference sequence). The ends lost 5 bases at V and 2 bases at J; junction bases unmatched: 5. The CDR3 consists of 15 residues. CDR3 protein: CASSTRDRGNTEAFF. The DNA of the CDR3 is TGTGCCAGCAGTACCCGGGACAGGGGTAACACTGAAGCTTTCTTT.

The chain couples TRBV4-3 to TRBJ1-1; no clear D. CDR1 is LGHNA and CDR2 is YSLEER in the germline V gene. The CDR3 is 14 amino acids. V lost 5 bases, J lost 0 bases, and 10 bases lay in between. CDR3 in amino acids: CASSSTGMNTEAFF. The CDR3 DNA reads TGCGCCAGCAGCTCAACGGGGATGAACACTGAAGCTTTCTTT.

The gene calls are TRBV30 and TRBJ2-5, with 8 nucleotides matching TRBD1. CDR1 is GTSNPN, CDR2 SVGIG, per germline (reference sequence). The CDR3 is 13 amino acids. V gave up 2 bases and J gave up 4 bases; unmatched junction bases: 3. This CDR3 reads CAWSTGGGETQYF. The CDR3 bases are TGTGCCTGGAGTACAGGGGGAGGAGAGACCCAGTACTTC.

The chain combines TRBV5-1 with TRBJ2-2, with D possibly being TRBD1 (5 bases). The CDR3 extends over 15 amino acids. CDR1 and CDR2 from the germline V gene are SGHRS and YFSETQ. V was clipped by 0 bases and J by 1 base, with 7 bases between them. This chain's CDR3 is CASSLDRMNTGELFF. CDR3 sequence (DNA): TGCGCCAGCAGCTTGGACAGGATGAACACCGGGGAGCTGTTTTTT.

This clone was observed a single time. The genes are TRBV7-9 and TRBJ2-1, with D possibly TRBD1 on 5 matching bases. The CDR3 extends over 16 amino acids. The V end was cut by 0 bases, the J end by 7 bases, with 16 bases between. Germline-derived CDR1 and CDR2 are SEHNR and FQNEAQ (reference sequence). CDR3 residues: CASSLAGGRALNEQFF. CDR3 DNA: TGTGCCAGCAGCTTAGCGGGCGGCAGGGCCCTAAATGAGCAGTTCTTC. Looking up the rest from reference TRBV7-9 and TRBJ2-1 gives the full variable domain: DTGVSQNPRHKITKRGQNVTFRCDPISEHNRLYWYRQTLGQGPEFLTYFQNEAQLEKSRLLSDRFSAERPKGSFSTLEIQRTEQGDSAMYLCASSLAGGRALNEQFFGPGTRLTVL.

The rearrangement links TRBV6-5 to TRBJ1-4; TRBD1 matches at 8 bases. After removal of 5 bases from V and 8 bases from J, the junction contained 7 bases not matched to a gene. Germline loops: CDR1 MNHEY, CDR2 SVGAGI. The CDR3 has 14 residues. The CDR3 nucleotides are TGTGCCAGCAGTGTCAGGGGGCGCGGGGAAAAACTGTTTTTT. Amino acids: CASSVRGRGEKLFF.

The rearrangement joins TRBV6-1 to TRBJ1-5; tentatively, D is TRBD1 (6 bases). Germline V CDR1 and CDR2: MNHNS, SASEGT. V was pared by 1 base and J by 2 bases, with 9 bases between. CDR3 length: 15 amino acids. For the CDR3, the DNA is TGTGCCAGCAGTGAAGTGGCAGGGGGCAATCAGCCCCAGCATTTT. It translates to CASSEVAGGNQPQHF.

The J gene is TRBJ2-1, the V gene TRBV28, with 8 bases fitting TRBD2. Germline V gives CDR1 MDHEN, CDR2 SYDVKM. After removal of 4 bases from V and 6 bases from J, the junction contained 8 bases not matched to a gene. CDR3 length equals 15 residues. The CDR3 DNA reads TGTGCCAGCAGTTCGGGATTAGCGGGAAGCAATGAGCAGTTCTTC. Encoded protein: CASSSGLAGSNEQFF.

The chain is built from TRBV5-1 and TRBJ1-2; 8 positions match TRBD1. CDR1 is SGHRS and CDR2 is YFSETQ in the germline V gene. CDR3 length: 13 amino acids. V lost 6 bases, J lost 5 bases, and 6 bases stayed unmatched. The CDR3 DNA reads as TGCGCCAGCACACCCGACAGGGGATATGGCTACACCTTC. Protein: CASTPDRGYGYTF.

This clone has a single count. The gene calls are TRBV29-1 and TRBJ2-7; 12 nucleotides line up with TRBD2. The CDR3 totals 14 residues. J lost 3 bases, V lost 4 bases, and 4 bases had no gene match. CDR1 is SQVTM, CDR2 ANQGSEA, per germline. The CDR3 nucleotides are TGCAGCGTTGGAACTAGCGGGGGGATCTACGAGCAGTACTTC. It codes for CSVGTSGGIYEQYF.

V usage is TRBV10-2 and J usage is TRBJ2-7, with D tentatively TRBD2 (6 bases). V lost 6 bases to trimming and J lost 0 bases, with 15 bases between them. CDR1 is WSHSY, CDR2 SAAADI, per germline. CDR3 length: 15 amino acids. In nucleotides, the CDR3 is TGCGCCAGCAGGAACCCTCGGGGGAGCTCCTACGAGCAGTACTTC. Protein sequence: CASRNPRGSSYEQYF.